The sequence of this TCR beta chain was determined in a study of control samples from healthy donors and cancer patients. Produced via immunoSEQ multiplex PCR; TCRdb's table is partial and in-frame only. The table lists 400,000 to 450,000 clones, 90% of them singletons, with around 6.4% in the top ten. The J segment lost 6 bases and the V segment lost 2 bases, leaving 5 bases of the junction unmatched. This CDR3 comprises 14 residues. Germline V gene lookup returns CDR1 MNHNY and CDR2 SVGAGI (reference sequence). The sample comprised PBMCs. The chain recombines TRBV6-6 with TRBJ2-3; the match to TRBD1 covers 7 bases. The source is a man aged 35 to 55 with head and neck cancer. CDR3 amino acids: CASSYRQGKDTQYF. The CDR3 DNA reads TGTGCCAGCAGTTACCGACAGGGCAAGGATACGCAGTATTTT.